This T cell receptor beta chain is from a study of blood T cells in healthy people across ages. Turning to the study itself: Per two T cells, about one barcoded beta molecule was captured through template switching.

CDR1 ENHRY and CDR2 SYGVKD come from the germline V gene. Trimming cost V 8 bases and J 3 bases, with 13 bases left between them. CDR3 length equals 13 residues. Sample-barcoded 5' priming and a J-beta primer mix drove a second PCR of about 7 to 11 cycles. Paired-end reads containing CDR3 totaled no fewer than 2.5 million for each sample. TCRdb reanalysed the 5' RACE reads using MiXCR and keeps one entry per CDR3 protein. The data show approximately 880,000 distinct CDR3 sequences, with about 44% seen just once and around an eighth held by the top ten. Sequencing input: blood. This chain joins TRBV10-3 and TRBJ1-1; perhaps TRBD1 as D (6 bases). This clonotype originated in a young man in good health. The CDR3 region is CAIRGRGDTEAFF. In DNA, the CDR3 is TGTGCCATCCGGGGCAGGGGCGACACTGAAGCTTTCTTT.